The present T cell receptor beta chain was sequenced within a study of blood T cell repertoires in COVID-19. Study information: Material from acute and convalescent COVID-19 was sourced from the United States, Italy and Spain. Sources were T cells, B-cell-depleted T cells, or PBMCs; the material itself was cDNA or gDNA.

V was clipped by 3 bases and J by 4 bases, with 15 bases between them. The CDR3 extends over 15 amino acids. CDR1 and CDR2 (germline): MNHNY, SVGAGI (reference sequence). Original analysis: Scientists estimated how many nucleated cells there were by amplifying reference gene primers. Only in-frame clones appear in the TCRdb table, and some are missing; sequencing was by immunoSEQ multiplex PCR. V and J calls and clone size come straight from that table; D and trimming were deduced from the DNA. The sample has over 15,000 clones; around nine tenths are singletons. Sequencing was performed on peripheral blood. The sequence came from a human donor in a cohort sampled during active COVID-19. The chain joins TRBV6-6 to TRBJ1-1; D call uncertain. As DNA, the CDR3 is TGTGCCAGCAGTTATAGGGCCGGGGATGGCACTGAAGCTTTCTTT. Protein: CASSYRAGDGTEAFF.